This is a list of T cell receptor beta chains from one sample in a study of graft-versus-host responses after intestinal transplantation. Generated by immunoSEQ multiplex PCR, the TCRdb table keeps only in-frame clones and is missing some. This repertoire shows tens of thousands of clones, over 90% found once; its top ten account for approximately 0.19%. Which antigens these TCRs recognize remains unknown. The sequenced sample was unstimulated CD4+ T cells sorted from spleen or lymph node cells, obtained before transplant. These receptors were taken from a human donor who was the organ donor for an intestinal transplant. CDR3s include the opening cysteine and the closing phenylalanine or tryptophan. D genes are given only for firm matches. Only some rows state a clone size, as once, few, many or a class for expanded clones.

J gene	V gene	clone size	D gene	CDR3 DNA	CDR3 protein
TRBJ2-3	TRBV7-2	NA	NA	TGTGCCAGCAGTCCCGGGGGCAGGACCACAGATACGCAGTATTTT	CASSPGGRTTDTQYF
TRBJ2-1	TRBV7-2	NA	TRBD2	TGTGCCAGCAGCCCCAGGGTCGGGGGGTTCCCGACCGAGCAGTTCTTC	CASSPRVGGFPTEQFF
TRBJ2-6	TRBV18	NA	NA	TGTGCCAGCTCAGGTCCGGGACAAAACTCTGGGGCCAACGTCCTGACTTTC	CASSGPGQNSGANVLTF
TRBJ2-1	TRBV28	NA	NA	TGTGCCAGCAGTTTAAGTCGGGGGCGATCCTACAATGAGCAGTTCTTC	CASSLSRGRSYNEQFF
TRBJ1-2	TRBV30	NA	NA	TGTGCCTGGACCCACGCGGATTTGCGCTACACCTTC	CAWTHADLRYTF
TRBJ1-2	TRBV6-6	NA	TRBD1	TGTGCCAGCACGGACAGGGGGCGGTTAAGCTATGGCTACACCTTC	CASTDRGRLSYGYTF
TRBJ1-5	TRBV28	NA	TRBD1	TGTGCCAGCAGTTTTAACCCCCGGACAGGGTATCAGCCCCAGCATTTT	CASSFNPRTGYQPQHF
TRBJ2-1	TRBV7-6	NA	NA	TGTGCCAGCAGCCCACCCCCCAGCGGCGGGACCTACAATGAGCAGTTCTTC	CASSPPPSGGTYNEQFF
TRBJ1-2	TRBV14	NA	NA	TGTGCCAGCAGCCAGGGAGCAGGGACATACGGCTATGGCTACACCTTC	CASSQGAGTYGYGYTF
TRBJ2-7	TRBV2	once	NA	TGTGCCAGCAGTGATAGGCTCGAGAGAGGGTACGAGCAGTACTTC	CASSDRLERGYEQYF
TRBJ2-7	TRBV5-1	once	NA	TGCGCCAGCAGCTTGGACGCTCCGACTCTCTACGAGCAGTACTTC	CASSLDAPTLYEQYF
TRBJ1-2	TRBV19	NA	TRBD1	TGTGCCAGTAGTCCAGGACAGGGAACCTTTAACTATGGCTACACCTTC	CASSPGQGTFNYGYTF
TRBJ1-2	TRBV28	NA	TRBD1	TGTGCCAGCAGTTTGACAGGGGCTATCTATGGCTACACCTTC	CASSLTGAIYGYTF
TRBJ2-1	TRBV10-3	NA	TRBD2	TGTGCCATCAGTGAGTCGACTAGCGGGGGGTTCAACAATGAGCAGTTCTTC	CAISESTSGGFNNEQFF
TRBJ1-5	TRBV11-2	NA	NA	TGTGCCAGCAGCTTAGATCAGCCCCAGCATTTT	CASSLDQPQHF
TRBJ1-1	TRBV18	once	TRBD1	TGTGCCAGCTCAAGGGGACAGTTGAACACTGAAGCTTTCTTT	CASSRGQLNTEAFF
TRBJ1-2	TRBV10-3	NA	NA	TGTGCCATCAGTGATGGGGCAGGCCTATATGGCTACACCTTC	CAISDGAGLYGYTF
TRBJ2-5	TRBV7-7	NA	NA	TGTGCTAGCAGCTTAGCGATACGGGGGCAAGAGACCCAGTACTTC	CASSLAIRGQETQYF
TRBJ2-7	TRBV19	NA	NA	TGTGCCAGTAGTAAGGACAAGGACTACGAGCAGTACTTC	CASSKDKDYEQYF
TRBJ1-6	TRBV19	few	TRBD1	TGTGCCAGTAGTATCGGGGACAGGGTCAATTCACCCCTCCACTTT	CASSIGDRVNSPLHF
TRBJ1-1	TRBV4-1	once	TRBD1	TGCGCCAGCAGCCAAGACCTCCGGGACAGGGTAAACACTGAAGCTTTCTTT	CASSQDLRDRVNTEAFF
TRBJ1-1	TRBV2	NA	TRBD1	TGTGCCAGCCCAAGGGGGCAGGAAGCTTTCTTT	CASPRGQEAFF
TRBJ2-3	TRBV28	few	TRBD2	TGTGCCAGCAGTTTAGGCGGGACTAGCGGAAGCACAGATACGCAGTATTTT	CASSLGGTSGSTDTQYF
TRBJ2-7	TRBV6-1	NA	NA	TGTGCCAGCTCTTCCAGTCTCTACGAGCAGTACTTC	CASSSSLYEQYF
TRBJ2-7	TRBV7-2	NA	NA	TGTGCCAGCAGCTTAGGAGGGGCTACCTACGAGCAGTACTTC	CASSLGGATYEQYF
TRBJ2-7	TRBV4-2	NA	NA	TGTGCCAGCAGCCAAGTGGGGGACGGTTACTCCTACGAGCAGTACTTC	CASSQVGDGYSYEQYF
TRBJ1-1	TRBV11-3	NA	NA	TGTGCCAGCAGCCCCCGCTTGGGGAACACTGAAGCTTTCTTT	CASSPRLGNTEAFF
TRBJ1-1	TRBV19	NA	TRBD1	TGTGCCAGTAATCCCCCGGACAGGCTTTATGACGCTTTCTTT	CASNPPDRLYDAFF
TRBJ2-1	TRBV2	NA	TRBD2	TGTGCCAGCAGTGACGGTCCGGGACTAGCCCTCAATGAGCAGTTCTTC	CASSDGPGLALNEQFF